This note documents a single TCR beta chain sequence. Its matching antigen is unknown. Naive CD8 T cells were FACS-sorted by CD8+CD4-CCR7+CD45RA+ markers. One entry per CDR3 protein, called by TCRdb with MiXCR from the PCR reads. Among approximately 20,000 distinct CDR3 sequences, roughly 20% were seen once, and the ten largest hold approximately 6.4%. The CDR3 covers 14 residues. Germline CDR1 and CDR2: SGDLS and YYNGEE. Trimming shortened V by 3 bases and J by 4 bases, and 11 bases separated the two germline ends. The data are from a study of molecular identifiers for immune sequencing clone quantification. Study at large: Replicate RNA from 20,000 or 100,000 naive CD8 T cells formed five aliquots; four were sequenced.

Study outcomes and limitations: Naive cells had under 1% of molecules in clones above 20 RNA copies, effectors over 99%. With a barcode shared among identical TCR molecules, highly expanded clone sizes could be underestimated.

Sequencing was carried out using naive CD8+ T cells from blood, with Jurkat cell RNA spiked in. Subset described: FACS-sorted CD8+CD4-CCR7+CD45RA+ naive T cells. This TCR came from a human donor in good health. Some libraries in this study had Jurkat cell RNA spiked in. The chain joins TRBV9 to TRBJ2-1; a weak D match, TRBD2 (5 bases). The CDR3 is CASSGEGTYNEQFF. The CDR3 bases are TGTGCCAGCAGCGGAGAGGGTACTTACAATGAGCAGTTCTTC.